The TCR beta chain under discussion was sequenced for a study of T cells in tumors after PD-1 blockade. CDR3 size: 17 residues. Per the germline V gene, CDR1 is LGHNT and CDR2 is FRNRAP. J was trimmed by 8 bases and V by 1 base; bases with no gene match: 13. Sequencing used immunoSEQ multiplex PCR; TCRdb keeps in-frame clones, though not all of them. The sample gives 40,000 to 55,000 clones, approximately 79% of which show up once; approximately 16% is in the top ten. Tumor or blood genomic DNA was sequenced, with inputs of roughly 616 ng to 6,004 ng. This TCR came from a human donor with basal cell carcinoma. This specimen was PBMCs, taken before anti-PD-1 treatment. The chain couples TRBV12-5 to TRBJ1-1; 10 bases align to TRBD1. The DNA of the CDR3 is TGTGCTAGTGGTTTGGACCAACTTCGGGACAGGGGCTCCGAAGCTTTCTTT. It encodes CASGLDQLRDRGSEAFF.